This T cell receptor beta chain stems from a study of control samples from healthy donors and cancer patients. The protocol was immunoSEQ multiplex PCR, while the TCRdb copy is restricted to in-frame clones and leaves out a portion. The sample holds under 450,000 clones, over 75% seen once. CDR1 is SGHAT and CDR2 is FQNNGV in the germline V gene. This CDR3 is built from 16 residues. V was cut by 4 bases and J by 0 bases, with 14 bases left in between. The source is a man aged 40-50 years with head and neck cancer. V is TRBV11-2 and J is TRBJ2-3; the D gene is possibly TRBD2 (5 bases). Input material: PBMCs. The CDR3 region is CASSSLSRGSTDTQYF. The CDR3 DNA follows: TGTGCCAGCAGCTCCCTCTCCCGGGGTAGCACAGATACGCAGTATTTT.